There are a few counts of the clone carrying this TCR beta chain. Unique molecular identifiers were affixed to discrete cDNA molecules within the library. TCRdb itself ran the RACE reads through MiXCR, one entry per CDR3 protein. The repertoire consists of 300,000 to 450,000 distinct CDR3 sequences, with approximately 5.8% occurring once and the leading ten covering approximately 8.2%. V lost 2 bases, J lost 3 bases, and 13 bases lay in between. Looked up from germline, CDR1 is MNHNY and CDR2 is SVGAGI (reference sequence). The CDR3 is 15 residues long. The data belong to a study of human T cells and chemical hapten exposure. The overall study: 2% DPC was applied to about 2 cm by about 2 cm of upper inner arm skin for sensitization.

The time point here: pre-sensitization, week 0. Treatment specified: therapeutic diphenylcyclopropenone sensitization with weekly scalp DPC. V is TRBV6-6 and J is TRBJ1-2; D perhaps matches TRBD1 (5 bases). This TCR was sampled from a woman between 18 and 29 years old with alopecia areata. Some clones in this sample may be carry-over from other donors' samples. Sequences were derived from whole blood, sampled in connection with sensitization to the hapten diphenylcyclopropenone (DPC). This chain's CDR3 is CASSYSVGGYYGYTF. The CDR3 DNA sequence: TGTGCCAGCAGTTACAGTGTGGGGGGTTACTATGGCTACACCTTC.